This T cell receptor (beta chain) was recovered during a study of cytomegalovirus exposure and HLA in healthy donors. General observations from the study: A link between a missense DCLRE1C variant and TCR beta V- and J-gene trimming emerged from a later analysis. As a later analysis showed, several of the most significant clusters appeared to be linked to common viral pathogens.

Concerning this clone: What it binds is unknown.

Both 60 Vbeta primers and 13 Jbeta primers went into the PCR. The method was immunoSEQ multiplex PCR; TCRdb's version includes in-frame clones alone and lacks a portion of them. The sample has approximately 170,000 clones, approximately 88% seen once. The CDR3 covers 18 residues. J was trimmed by 4 bases and V by 5 bases; bases with no gene match: 15. Germline V lookup: CDR1 LNHDA, CDR2 SQIVND (reference sequence). Sequencing used PBMCs. The chain combines TRBV19 with TRBJ2-7, with TRBD2 matching 12 bases. The clonotype was recovered from a boy aged 2-9 years in good health and CMV-seronegative. This CDR3 is CASSRGLAGSSELYEQYF. The CDR3, as DNA: TGTGCCAGTAGTCGAGGACTAGCGGGAAGCTCAGAATTGTACGAGCAGTACTTC.